This T cell receptor (beta chain) appears in the sequencing data of a study of T cell repertoires in cytomegalovirus infection. Study in general: From public TCR beta signatures came an indication of both CMV infection and matching HLA type. Study outcomes and limitations: The cumulative frequency of public TCR beta families distinguished individuals who carried CMV together with the relevant HLA.

TCRdb re-called the reads through MiXCR, storing one row per CDR3 protein. The data hold approximately 400,000 distinct CDR3 sequences, with 30% to 40% observed a single time. The CDR3 length is 15 residues. V was trimmed by 5 bases and J by 2 bases, leaving 16 bases between them. CDR1 LNHNV and CDR2 YYDKDF come from the germline V gene (reference sequence). This clonotype came up a few times. Its antigen is not known. The chain couples TRBV15 to TRBJ2-7, with D unresolved. The TCR originated in a human donor in good health (CMV status not recorded). Some clones in this sample may be carry-over from other donors' samples. The sequencing input was PBMCs. CDR3 in DNA: TGTGCCACCAGCGTACTAAAAGCAGGCACCTACGAGCAGTACTTC. Translation: CATSVLKAGTYEQYF. Combining the CDR3 with reference TRBV15 and TRBJ2-7 gives the whole variable domain DAMVIQNPRYQVTQFGKPVTLSCSQTLNHNVMYWYQQKSSQAPKLLFHYYDKDFNNEADTPDNFQSRRPNTSFCFLDIRSPGLGDTAMYLCATSVLKAGTYEQYFGPGTRLTVT.